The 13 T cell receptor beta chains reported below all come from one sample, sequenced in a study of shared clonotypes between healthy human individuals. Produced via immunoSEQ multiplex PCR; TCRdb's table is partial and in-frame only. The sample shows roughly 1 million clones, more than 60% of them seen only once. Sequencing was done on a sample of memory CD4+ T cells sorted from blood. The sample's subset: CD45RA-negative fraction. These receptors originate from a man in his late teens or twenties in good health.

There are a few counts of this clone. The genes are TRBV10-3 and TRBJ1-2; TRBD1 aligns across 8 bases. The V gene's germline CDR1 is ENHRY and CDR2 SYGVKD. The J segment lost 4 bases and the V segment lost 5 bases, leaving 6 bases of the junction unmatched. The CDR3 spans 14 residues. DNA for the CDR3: TGTGCCATCAGTCCGACAGGGGATGGCTATGGCTACACCTTC. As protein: CAISPTGDGYGYTF.

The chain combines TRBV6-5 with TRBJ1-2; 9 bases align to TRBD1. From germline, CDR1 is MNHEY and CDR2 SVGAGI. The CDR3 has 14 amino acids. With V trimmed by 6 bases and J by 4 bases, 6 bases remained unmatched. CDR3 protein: CASRRTGEIYGYTF. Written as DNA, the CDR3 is TGTGCCAGCAGACGGACAGGGGAAATCTATGGCTACACCTTC.

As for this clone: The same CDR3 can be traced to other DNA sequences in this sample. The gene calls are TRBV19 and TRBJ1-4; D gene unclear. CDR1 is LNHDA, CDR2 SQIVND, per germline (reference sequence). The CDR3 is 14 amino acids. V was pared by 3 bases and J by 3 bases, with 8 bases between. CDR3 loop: CASSIGLSNEKLFF. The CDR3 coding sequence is TGTGCCAGTAGTATTGGCTTATCTAATGAAAAACTGTTTTTT.

Written as DNA, the CDR3 is TGTGCCAGCAGTCTAGGGGGGGCGGTTAACTATGGCTACACCTTC. As protein: CASSLGGAVNYGYTF. The chain recombines TRBV28 with TRBJ1-2; D possibly corresponds to TRBD1 (6 bases). Germline V gene sequence: CDR1 MDHEN, CDR2 SYDVKM. The CDR3 spans 15 residues. Trimming removed 5 bases at V and 1 base at J, with 14 bases between.

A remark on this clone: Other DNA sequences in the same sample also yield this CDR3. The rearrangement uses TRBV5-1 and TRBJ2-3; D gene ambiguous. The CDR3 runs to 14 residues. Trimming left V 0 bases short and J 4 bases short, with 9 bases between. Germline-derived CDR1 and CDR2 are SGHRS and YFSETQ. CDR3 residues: CASSLEGPADTQYF. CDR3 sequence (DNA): TGCGCCAGCAGCTTGGAAGGACCTGCAGATACGCAGTATTTT. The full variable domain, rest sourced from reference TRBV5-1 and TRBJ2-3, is KAGVTQTPRYLIKTRGQQVTLSCSPISGHRSVSWYQQTPGQGLQFLFEYFSETQRNKGNFPGRFSGRQFSNSRSEMNVSTLELGDSALYLCASSLEGPADTQYFGPGTRLTVL.

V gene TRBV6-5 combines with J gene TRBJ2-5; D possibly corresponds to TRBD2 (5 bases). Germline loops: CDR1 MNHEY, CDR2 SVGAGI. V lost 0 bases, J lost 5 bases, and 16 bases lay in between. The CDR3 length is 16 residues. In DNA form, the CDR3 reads TGTGCCAGCAGTTACTCCGGTGTAGGGAGTAGGGAGACCCAGTACTTC. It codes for CASSYSGVGSRETQYF.

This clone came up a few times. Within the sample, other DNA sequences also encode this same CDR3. CDR3 in amino acids: CASSRTGVYEQYF. The CDR3 coding sequence is TGTGCCAGCAGCAGAACAGGGGTTTACGAGCAGTACTTC. This rearrangement joins TRBV6-1 to TRBJ2-7; 7 positions agree with TRBD1. V lost 6 bases to trimming and J lost 4 bases; unmatched junction nucleotides: 6. The CDR3 loop spans 13 amino acids. Germline CDR1 reads MNHNS; CDR2 reads SASEGT.

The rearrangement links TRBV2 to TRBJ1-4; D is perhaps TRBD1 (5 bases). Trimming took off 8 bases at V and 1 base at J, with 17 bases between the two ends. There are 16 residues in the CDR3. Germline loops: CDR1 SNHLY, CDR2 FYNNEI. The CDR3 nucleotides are TGTGCCAGCCGGGACTTGGAGGTGGTAACTAATGAAAAACTGTTTTTT. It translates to CASRDLEVVTNEKLFF.

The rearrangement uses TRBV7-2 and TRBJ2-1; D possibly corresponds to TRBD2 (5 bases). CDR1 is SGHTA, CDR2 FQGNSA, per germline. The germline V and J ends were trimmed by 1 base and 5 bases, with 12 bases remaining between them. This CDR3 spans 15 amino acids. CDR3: CASSLGGGRDNEQFF. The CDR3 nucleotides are TGTGCCAGCAGCTTAGGGGGTGGGAGAGACAATGAGCAGTTCTTC.

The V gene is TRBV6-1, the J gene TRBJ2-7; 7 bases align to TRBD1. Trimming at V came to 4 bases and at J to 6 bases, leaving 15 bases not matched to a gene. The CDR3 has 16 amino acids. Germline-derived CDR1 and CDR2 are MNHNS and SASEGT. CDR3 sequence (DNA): TGTGCCAGCAGTGCGGCTCCTAGAGGGCCAGGGGGCGAGCAGTACTTC. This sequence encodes CASSAAPRGPGGEQYF.

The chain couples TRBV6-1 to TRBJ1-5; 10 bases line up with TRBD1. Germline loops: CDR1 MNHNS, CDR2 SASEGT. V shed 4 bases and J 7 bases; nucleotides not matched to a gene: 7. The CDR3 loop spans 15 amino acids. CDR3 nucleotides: TGTGCCAGCAGTGCGGGACAGGGGTGGTGGCAGCCCCAGCATTTT. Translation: CASSAGQGWWQPQHF.

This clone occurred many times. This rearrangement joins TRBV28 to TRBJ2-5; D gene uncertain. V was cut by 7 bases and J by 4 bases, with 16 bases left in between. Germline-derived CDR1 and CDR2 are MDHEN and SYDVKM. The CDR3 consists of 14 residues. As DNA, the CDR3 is TGTGCCAGCACCGCCGACGGCCTTCGAGAGACCCAGTACTTC. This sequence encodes CASTADGLRETQYF.

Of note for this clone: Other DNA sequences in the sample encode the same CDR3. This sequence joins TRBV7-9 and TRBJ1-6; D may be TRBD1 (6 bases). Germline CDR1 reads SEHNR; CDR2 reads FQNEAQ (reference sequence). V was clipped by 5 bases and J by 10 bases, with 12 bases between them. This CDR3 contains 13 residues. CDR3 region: CASSARGGSPLHF. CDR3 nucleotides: TGTGCCAGCAGCGCCAGGGGTGGCTCACCCCTCCACTTT.